A selection of T cell receptor beta chains follows, all from one sample in a study of T cell responses to AZD1222 COVID-19 vaccine. Some clones are missing from TCRdb's copy, which holds only in-frame ones; the method was immunoSEQ multiplex PCR. The sample consists of some 120,000 clones, 90% of them appearing once. This specimen was peripheral blood, taken on day 0 of AZD1222 vaccination. The receptor set was obtained from an adult in good health. Both conserved end residues are part of each CDR3. The order of the fields is V gene, clone size, D gene, J gene, CDR3 DNA, CDR3 protein. A D gene is named only where the DNA matches it firmly. The size of a clone is reported for some rows only, either as once, few or many, or as a class for expanded clones.

TRBV7-9	.	.	TRBJ1-2	TGTGCCAGCAGCTTGAACAGGGACTATGGCTACACCTTC	CASSLNRDYGYTF
TRBV11-2	.	TRBD2	TRBJ2-1	TGTGCCAGCCAAGGGACTAGCGGTTACAATGAGCAGTTCTTC	CASQGTSGYNEQFF
TRBV18	.	.	TRBJ2-1	TGTGCCAGCTCACCACAGGTTTTTGCGGGCTCCTACAATGAGCAGTTCTTC	CASSPQVFAGSYNEQFF
TRBV18	.	.	TRBJ2-2	TGTGCCAGCTCAGGGGCCCAACAGACACAGACCAACACCGGGGAGCTGTTTTTT	CASSGAQQTQTNTGELFF
TRBV6-5	.	.	TRBJ2-1	TGTGCCAGCAGCGTTCGCCCGGCCCCAAATGAGCAGTTCTTC	CASSVRPAPNEQFF
TRBV6-1	.	.	TRBJ1-3	TGTGCCAGCAGTGAAGACTCTGGAAACACCATATATTTT	CASSEDSGNTIYF
TRBV5-4	.	TRBD1	TRBJ2-7	TGTGCCAGCAGCCCGGATGGGACAGCCTACGAGCAGTACTTC	CASSPDGTAYEQYF
TRBV9	once	TRBD1	TRBJ2-7	TGTGCCAGCAGCAAAGGGACAGCATCATCCTACGAGCAGTACTTC	CASSKGTASSYEQYF
TRBV29-1	.	.	TRBJ1-6	TGCAGAAGCCAGGGGAGATCACCCCTCCACTTT	CRSQGRSPLHF
TRBV29-1	.	TRBD2	TRBJ2-3	TGCAGCGTTACTAGCGGAGGCACAGATACGCAGTATTTT	CSVTSGGTDTQYF
TRBV5-6	.	.	TRBJ2-1	TGTGCCAGCAGTCCCTTCGGGTTGAATGAGCAGTTCTTC	CASSPFGLNEQFF
TRBV9	few	.	TRBJ2-6	TGTGCCAGCAGCTCCTCAGGGTCCTCTGGGGCCAACGTCCTGACTTTC	CASSSSGSSGANVLTF
TRBV12-3/TRBV12-4	once	.	TRBJ1-1	TGTGCCAGCAGTTACGGGAACACTGAAGCTTTCTTT	CASSYGNTEAFF
TRBV28	.	TRBD1	TRBJ2-2	TGTGCCAGCAGCCGAAGACAGGGTACCGGGGAGCTGTTTTTT	CASSRRQGTGELFF
TRBV9	.	.	TRBJ2-1	TGTGCCAGCAGCCCAACGCCGGGAGCTGGGGACAATGAGCAGTTCTTC	CASSPTPGAGDNEQFF
TRBV7-8	.	TRBD2	TRBJ2-1	TGTGCCAGCAGCTCTTGGACTAGCGGGCGGTCCTACAATGAGCAGTTCTTC	CASSSWTSGRSYNEQFF
TRBV5-1	.	TRBD2	TRBJ2-3	TGCGCCAGCAGCCCATGGGACGGGAGGGCAGATACGCAGTATTTT	CASSPWDGRADTQYF
TRBV28	.	.	TRBJ1-2	TGTGCCAGCAGTTCGTCGGGAACTAACTATGGCTACACCTTC	CASSSSGTNYGYTF
TRBV6-5	once	.	TRBJ1-5	TGTGCCAGCAGTTACGGAGATGAGGGCCCCCAGCATTTT	CASSYGDEGPQHF
TRBV28	.	.	TRBJ2-7	TGTGCCAGCAGTTCCGCCCCCGGACTACTCTACGAGCAGTACTTC	CASSSAPGLLYEQYF
TRBV7-8	.	.	TRBJ1-2	TGTGCCAGCAGCCCCCTCAGGGCTAACTATGGCTACACCTTC	CASSPLRANYGYTF